The source of this T cell receptor (beta chain) is a study of CD8 T cells in Susac syndrome. For this clonotype: The antigen is unknown.

In blood CD8+ and CD4+ T cells, TCR beta underwent sequencing. Purification of the CD8+ and CD4+ T cells relied on negative isolation, and TEMRA cells underwent FACS enrichment. When the RNA was reverse transcribed, random hexamers were used with an input of about 0.5 to 1 ug. The method of amplification for TCR beta CDR3 was immunoSEQ multiplex PCR, covering 54 Vbeta and 13 Jbeta. Each CDR3 protein gets one entry after TCRdb re-called the immunoSEQ multiplex PCR reads with MiXCR. The sample carries fewer than 200,000 distinct CDR3 sequences, over 85% recorded once. Findings and caveats of the study: The study recognized that its TCR sequencing and HLA analysis covered a relatively small number of individuals.

The germline gives CDR1 LNHDA, CDR2 SQIVND (reference sequence). The CDR3 spans 13 residues. The V gene lost 8 bases and the J gene lost 10 bases, with 17 bases spanning the gap. The TCR was taken from a human donor in good health. The chain carries TRBV19 and TRBJ1-4; unclear D gene. Source material: CD4+ T cells from PBMCs. CDR3 bases: TGTGCCAGTCACTCGGGAAGGACGGGAAAACTGTTTTTT. This codes for CASHSGRTGKLFF.